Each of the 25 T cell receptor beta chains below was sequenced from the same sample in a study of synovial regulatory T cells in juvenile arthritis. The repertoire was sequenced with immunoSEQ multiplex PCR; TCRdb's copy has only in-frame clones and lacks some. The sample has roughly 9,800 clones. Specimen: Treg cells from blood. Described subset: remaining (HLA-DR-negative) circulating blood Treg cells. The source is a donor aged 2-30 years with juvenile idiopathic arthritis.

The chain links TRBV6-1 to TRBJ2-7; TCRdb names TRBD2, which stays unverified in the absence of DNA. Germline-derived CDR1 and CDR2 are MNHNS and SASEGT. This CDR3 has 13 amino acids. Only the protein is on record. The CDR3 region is CAMSAGPAGEQYF.

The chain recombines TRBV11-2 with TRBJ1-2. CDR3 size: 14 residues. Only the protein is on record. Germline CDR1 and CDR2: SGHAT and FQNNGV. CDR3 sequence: CASSLAGSLYGYTF. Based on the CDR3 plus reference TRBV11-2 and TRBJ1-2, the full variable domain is EAGVAQSPRYKIIEKRQSVAFWCNPISGHATLYWYQQILGQGPKLLIQFQNNGVVDDSQLPKDRFSAERLKGVDSTLKIQPAKLEDSAVYLCASSLAGSLYGYTFGSGTRLTVV.

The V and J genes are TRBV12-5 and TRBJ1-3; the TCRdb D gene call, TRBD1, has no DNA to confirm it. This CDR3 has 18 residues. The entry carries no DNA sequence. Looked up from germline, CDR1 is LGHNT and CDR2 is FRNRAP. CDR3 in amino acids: CASDYTRTGGGHGNTIYF.

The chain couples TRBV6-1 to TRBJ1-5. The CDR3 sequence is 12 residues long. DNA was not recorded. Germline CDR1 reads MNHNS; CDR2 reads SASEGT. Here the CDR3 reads CASSELDQPQHF.

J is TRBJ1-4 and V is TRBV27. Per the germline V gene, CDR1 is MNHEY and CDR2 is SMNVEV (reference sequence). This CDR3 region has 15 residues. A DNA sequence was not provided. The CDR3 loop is CASSFRRGVNEKLFF.

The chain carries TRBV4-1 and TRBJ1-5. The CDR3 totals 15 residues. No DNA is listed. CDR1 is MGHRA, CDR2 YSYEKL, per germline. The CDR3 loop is CASSQTPGGNQPQHF.

Here the CDR3 reads CASRRDRTYEQYF. The V call is TRBV6-1, the J call TRBJ2-7; TCRdb lists TRBD1, though no DNA is available to test this call. This CDR3 comprises 13 residues. There is no recorded DNA. Per the germline V gene, CDR1 is MNHNS and CDR2 is SASEGT.

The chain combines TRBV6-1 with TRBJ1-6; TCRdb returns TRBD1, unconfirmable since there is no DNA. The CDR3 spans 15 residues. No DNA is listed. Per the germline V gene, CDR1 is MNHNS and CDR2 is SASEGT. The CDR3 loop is CASRGRDNYNSPLHF.

CDR3: CAIRGLAVYEQYF. J is TRBJ2-7 and V is TRBV10-3; TCRdb gives TRBD2 as the D gene, but with no DNA this cannot be confirmed. Germline loops: CDR1 ENHRY, CDR2 SYGVKD. The CDR3 has 13 residues. The coding DNA is unavailable.

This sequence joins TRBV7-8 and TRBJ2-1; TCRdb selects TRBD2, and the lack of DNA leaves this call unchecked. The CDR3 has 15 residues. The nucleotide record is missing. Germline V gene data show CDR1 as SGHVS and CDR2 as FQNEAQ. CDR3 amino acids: CASSRRDSRYNEQFF.

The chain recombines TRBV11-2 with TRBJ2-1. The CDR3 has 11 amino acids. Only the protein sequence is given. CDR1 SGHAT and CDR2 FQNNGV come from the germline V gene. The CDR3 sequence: CASSLGNEQFF.

The CDR3 here is CASSELFSGRLYEQYF. V and J are TRBV6-1 and TRBJ2-7; TCRdb calls TRBD2, which cannot be checked without DNA. Germline CDR1 is MNHNS and CDR2 is SASEGT. The CDR3 runs to 16 residues. No DNA is given.

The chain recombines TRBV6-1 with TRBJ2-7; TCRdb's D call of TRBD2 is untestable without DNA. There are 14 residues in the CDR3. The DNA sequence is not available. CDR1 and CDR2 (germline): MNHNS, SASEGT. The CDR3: CASSRTSGSYEQYF.

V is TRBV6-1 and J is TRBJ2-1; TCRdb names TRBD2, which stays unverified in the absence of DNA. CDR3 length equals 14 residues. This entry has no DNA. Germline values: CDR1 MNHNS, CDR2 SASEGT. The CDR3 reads CASSEWKREDEQFF.

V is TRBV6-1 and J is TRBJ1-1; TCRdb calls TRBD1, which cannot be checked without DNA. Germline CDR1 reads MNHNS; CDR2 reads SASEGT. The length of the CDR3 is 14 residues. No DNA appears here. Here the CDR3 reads CASSRQGSNTEAFF.

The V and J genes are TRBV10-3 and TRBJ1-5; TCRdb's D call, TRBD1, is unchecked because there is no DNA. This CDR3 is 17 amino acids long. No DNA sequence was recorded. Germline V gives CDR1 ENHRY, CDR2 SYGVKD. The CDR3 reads CAISERDRAYSNQPQHF.

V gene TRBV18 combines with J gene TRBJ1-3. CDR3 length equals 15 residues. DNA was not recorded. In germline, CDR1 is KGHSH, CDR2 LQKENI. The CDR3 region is CASSTRPISGNTIYF.

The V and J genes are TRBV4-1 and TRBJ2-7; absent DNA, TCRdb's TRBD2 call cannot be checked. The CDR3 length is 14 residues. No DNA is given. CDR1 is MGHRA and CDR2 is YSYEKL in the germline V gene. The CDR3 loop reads CASSQGVTSYEQYF.

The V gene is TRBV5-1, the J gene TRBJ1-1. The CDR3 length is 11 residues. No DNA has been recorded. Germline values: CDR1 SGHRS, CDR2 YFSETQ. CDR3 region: CASSLAGEAFF. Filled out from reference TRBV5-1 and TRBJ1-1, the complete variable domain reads KAGVTQTPRYLIKTRGQQVTLSCSPISGHRSVSWYQQTPGQGLQFLFEYFSETQRNKGNFPGRFSGRQFSNSRSEMNVSTLELGDSALYLCASSLAGEAFFGQGTRLTVV.

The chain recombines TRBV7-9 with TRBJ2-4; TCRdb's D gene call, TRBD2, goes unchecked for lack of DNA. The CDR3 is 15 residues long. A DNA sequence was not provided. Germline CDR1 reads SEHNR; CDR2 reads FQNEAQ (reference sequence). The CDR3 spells CASSLVSLGKNIQYF.

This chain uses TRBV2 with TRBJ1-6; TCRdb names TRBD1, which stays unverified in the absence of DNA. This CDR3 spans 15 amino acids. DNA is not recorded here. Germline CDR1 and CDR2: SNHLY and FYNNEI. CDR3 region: CASESEDRGNSPLHF.

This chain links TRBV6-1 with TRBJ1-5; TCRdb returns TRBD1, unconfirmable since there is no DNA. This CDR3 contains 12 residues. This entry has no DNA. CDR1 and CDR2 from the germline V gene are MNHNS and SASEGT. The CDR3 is CASRGLNQPQHF.

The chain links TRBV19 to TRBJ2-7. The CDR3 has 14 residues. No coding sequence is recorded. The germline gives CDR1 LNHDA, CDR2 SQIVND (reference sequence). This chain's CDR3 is CASSSPDRTYEQYF.

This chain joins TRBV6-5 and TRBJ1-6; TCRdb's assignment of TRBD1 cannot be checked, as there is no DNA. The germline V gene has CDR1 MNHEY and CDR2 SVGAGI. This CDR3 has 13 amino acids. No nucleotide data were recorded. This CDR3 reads CASRRQGYSPLHF.

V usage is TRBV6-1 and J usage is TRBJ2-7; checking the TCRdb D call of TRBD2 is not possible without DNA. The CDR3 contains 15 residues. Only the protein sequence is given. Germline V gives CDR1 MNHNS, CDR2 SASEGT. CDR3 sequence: CASGGSGPRRFEQYF.